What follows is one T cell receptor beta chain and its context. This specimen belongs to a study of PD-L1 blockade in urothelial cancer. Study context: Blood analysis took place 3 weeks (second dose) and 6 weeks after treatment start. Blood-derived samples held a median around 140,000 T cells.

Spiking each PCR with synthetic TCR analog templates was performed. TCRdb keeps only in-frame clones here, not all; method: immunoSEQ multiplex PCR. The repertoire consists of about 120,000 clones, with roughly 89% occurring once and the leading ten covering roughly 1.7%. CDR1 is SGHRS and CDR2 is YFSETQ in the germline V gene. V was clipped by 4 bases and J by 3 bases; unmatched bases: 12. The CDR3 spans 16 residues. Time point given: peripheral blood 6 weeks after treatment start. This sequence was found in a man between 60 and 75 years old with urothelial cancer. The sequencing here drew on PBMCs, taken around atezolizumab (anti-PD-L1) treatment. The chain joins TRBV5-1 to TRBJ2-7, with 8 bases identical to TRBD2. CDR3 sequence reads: CASSPGVAGILYEQYF. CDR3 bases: TGCGCCAGCAGCCCTGGGGTAGCGGGAATTCTCTACGAGCAGTACTTC.